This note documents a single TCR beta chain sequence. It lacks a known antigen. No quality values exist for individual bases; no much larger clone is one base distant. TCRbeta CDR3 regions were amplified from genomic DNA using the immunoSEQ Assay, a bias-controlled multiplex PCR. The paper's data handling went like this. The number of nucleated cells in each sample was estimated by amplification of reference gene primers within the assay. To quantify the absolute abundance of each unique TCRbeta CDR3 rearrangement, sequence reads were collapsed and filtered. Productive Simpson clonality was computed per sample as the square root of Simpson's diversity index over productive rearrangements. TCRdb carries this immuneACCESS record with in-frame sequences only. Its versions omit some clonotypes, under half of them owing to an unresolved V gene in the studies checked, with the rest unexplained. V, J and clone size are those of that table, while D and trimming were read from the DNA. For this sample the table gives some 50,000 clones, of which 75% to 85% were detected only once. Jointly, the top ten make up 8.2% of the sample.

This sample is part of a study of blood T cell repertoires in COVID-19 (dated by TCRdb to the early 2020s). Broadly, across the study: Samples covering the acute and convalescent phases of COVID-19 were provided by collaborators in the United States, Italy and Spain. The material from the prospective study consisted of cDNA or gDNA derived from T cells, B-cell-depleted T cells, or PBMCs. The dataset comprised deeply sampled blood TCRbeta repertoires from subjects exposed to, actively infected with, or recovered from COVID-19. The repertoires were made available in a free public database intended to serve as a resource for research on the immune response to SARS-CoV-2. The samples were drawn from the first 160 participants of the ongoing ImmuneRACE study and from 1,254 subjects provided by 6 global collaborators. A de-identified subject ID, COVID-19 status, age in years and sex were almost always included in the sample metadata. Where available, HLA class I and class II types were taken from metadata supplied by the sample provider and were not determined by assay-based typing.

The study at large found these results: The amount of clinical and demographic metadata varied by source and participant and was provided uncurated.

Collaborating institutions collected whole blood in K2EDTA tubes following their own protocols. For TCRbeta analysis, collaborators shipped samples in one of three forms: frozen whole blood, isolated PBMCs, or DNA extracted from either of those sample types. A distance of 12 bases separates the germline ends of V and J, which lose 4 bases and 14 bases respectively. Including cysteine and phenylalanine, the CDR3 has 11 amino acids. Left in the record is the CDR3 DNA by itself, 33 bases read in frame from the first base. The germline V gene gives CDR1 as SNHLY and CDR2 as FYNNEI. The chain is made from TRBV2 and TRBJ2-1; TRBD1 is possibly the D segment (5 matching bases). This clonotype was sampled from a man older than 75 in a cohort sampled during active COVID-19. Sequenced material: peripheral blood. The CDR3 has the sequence CASSVDSPKFF. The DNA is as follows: TGTGCCAGCAGTGTTGACAGTCCTAAGTTCTTC.